Listed below are T cell receptor beta chains from one sample, sequenced in a study of CD8 T cells in Susac syndrome. TCRdb fed the immunoSEQ multiplex PCR reads into MiXCR, producing one record per CDR3 protein. This table has 150,000 to 200,000 distinct CDR3 sequences, around 94% appearing once. Specimen: CD4+ T cells from PBMCs. These receptors all come from a human donor in good health. Both conserved end residues are part of each CDR3. A D gene is named only where the DNA matches it firmly. Not every row has a clone size; where given, it reads once, few, many or a size class.

TRBJ2-5	TRBD2	TRBV20-1	NA	CSARLAGGGQETQYF	TGCAGTGCTCGGCTAGCGGGGGGAGGGCAAGAGACCCAGTACTTC
TRBJ2-7	NA	TRBV28	NA	CASSASGSSYEQYF	TGTGCCAGCAGTGCCTCGGGGAGCTCCTACGAGCAGTACTTC
TRBJ1-6	NA	TRBV3-1	NA	CASSQDGWSNSPLHF	TGTGCCAGCAGCCAAGATGGGTGGTCTAATTCACCCCTCCACTTT
TRBJ1-2	TRBD1	TRBV24-1	NA	CATSELTGGGYYGYTF	TGTGCCACCAGTGAGTTGACAGGGGGCGGCTACTATGGCTACACCTTC
TRBJ2-6	NA	TRBV12-3/TRBV12-4	NA	CASSLPGAPFSGANVLTF	TGTGCCAGCAGTCTCCCTGGGGCCCCCTTCTCTGGGGCCAACGTCCTGACTTTC
TRBJ2-1	TRBD2	TRBV7-9	NA	CASSLPLRGGLYNEQFF	TGTGCCAGCAGCCTACCTCTCCGGGGGGGCCTCTACAATGAGCAGTTCTTC
TRBJ1-5	NA	TRBV6-6	NA	CASSPQQPQHF	TGTGCCAGCAGCCCCCAACAGCCCCAGCATTTT
TRBJ2-1	NA	TRBV13	NA	CASSLGQYYNEQFF	TGTGCCAGCAGCTTAGGCCAGTACTACAATGAGCAGTTCTTC
TRBJ1-1	TRBD1	TRBV5-1	NA	CASSRQGDGTEAFF	TGCGCCAGCAGTAGACAGGGAGATGGTACTGAAGCTTTCTTT
TRBJ2-1	TRBD2	TRBV2	NA	CASTSSGNEQFF	TGTGCCAGCACGAGTAGCGGGAATGAGCAGTTCTTC
TRBJ2-7	TRBD1	TRBV3-1	NA	CASSHGTAYEQYF	TGTGCCAGCAGCCACGGGACAGCCTACGAGCAGTACTTC
TRBJ2-1	TRBD1	TRBV5-6	NA	CASSRSRDRHYNEQFF	TGTGCCAGCAGCAGAAGCCGGGACAGACATTACAATGAGCAGTTCTTC
TRBJ2-7	TRBD1	TRBV25-1	NA	CASRGDRGLYEQYF	TGTGCCAGCAGGGGGGACAGGGGGCTGTACGAGCAGTACTTC
TRBJ1-5	NA	TRBV12-3/TRBV12-4	NA	CASSLGARGQPQHF	TGTGCCAGCAGTTTAGGGGCACGGGGGCAGCCCCAGCATTTT
TRBJ2-2	NA	TRBV7-2	NA	CASRGNTGELFF	TGTGCCAGCAGGGGGAACACCGGGGAGCTGTTTTTT
TRBJ2-1	NA	TRBV5-1	NA	CASSVGNRTSYNEQFF	TGCGCCAGCAGCGTGGGGAACCGGACCTCCTACAATGAGCAGTTCTTC
TRBJ1-6	NA	TRBV9	NA	CASSVGRTSNSPLHF	TGTGCCAGCAGCGTAGGCCGTACAAGTAATTCACCCCTCCACTTT
TRBJ2-7	NA	TRBV15	once	CATSRTGTAFGEQYF	TGTGCCACCAGCAGAACCGGGACGGCGTTTGGCGAGCAGTACTTC
TRBJ2-1	NA	TRBV28	few	CASSLRGSSYNEQFF	TGTGCCAGCAGTTTGAGGGGGAGCTCCTACAATGAGCAGTTCTTC
TRBJ2-6	NA	TRBV4-2	NA	CASSQTGANVLTF	TGTGCCAGCAGCCAAACTGGGGCCAACGTCCTGACTTTC
TRBJ1-5	NA	TRBV29-1	NA	CSVAGNSNQPQHF	TGCAGCGTTGCAGGAAATAGCAATCAGCCCCAGCATTTT
TRBJ2-3	NA	TRBV7-3	NA	CASSLATTDTQYF	TGTGCCAGCAGCCTCGCGACCACAGATACGCAGTATTTT
TRBJ2-3	NA	TRBV7-2	NA	CASSLMFTDTQYF	TGTGCCAGCAGCTTAATGTTCACAGATACGCAGTATTTT
TRBJ1-1	NA	TRBV30	NA	CAWNAGLTEAFF	TGTGCCTGGAACGCAGGGCTCACTGAAGCTTTCTTT
TRBJ1-1	NA	TRBV29-1	NA	CSVIQGVTEAFF	TGCAGCGTCATCCAGGGTGTCACTGAAGCTTTCTTT
TRBJ1-6	NA	TRBV3-1	once	CASSQDPDYNSPLHF	TGTGCCAGCAGCCAAGATCCGGATTATAATTCACCCCTCCACTTT
TRBJ2-1	NA	TRBV7-2	few	CASSLGLYNEQFF	TGTGCCAGCAGCTTAGGGCTATACAATGAGCAGTTCTTC
TRBJ2-5	TRBD2	TRBV7-2	NA	CASSPGLAGSFGTQYF	TGTGCCAGCAGCCCCGGACTAGCGGGGTCCTTCGGGACCCAGTACTTC
TRBJ2-1	TRBD2	TRBV20-1	NA	CSARGSGGPSYNEQFF	TGCAGTGCTAGAGGGAGCGGGGGGCCCTCCTACAATGAGCAGTTCTTC
TRBJ2-7	NA	TRBV20-1	once	CSARATVRGEQYF	TGCAGTGCTAGAGCGACAGTTAGAGGCGAGCAGTACTTC
TRBJ1-1	NA	TRBV6-2/TRBV6-3	few	CASSVGGRTEAFF	TGTGCCAGCAGTGTGGGGGGACGGACTGAAGCTTTCTTT
TRBJ1-6	NA	TRBV6-1	NA	CASSDSHSPLHF	TGTGCCAGCAGTGACTCCCATTCACCCCTCCACTTT
TRBJ2-7	NA	TRBV6-6	NA	CASSYSRDTNSYEQYF	TGTGCCAGCAGTTACTCCCGGGACACAAATTCCTACGAGCAGTACTTC
TRBJ2-1	TRBD2	TRBV6-2/TRBV6-3	once	CASRPSSGGYNEQFF	TGTGCCAGCAGACCCTCTAGCGGGGGGTACAATGAGCAGTTCTTC
TRBJ1-2	NA	TRBV4-3	NA	CASSQAGQLSYGYTF	TGCGCCAGCAGCCAAGCCGGGCAGCTGAGCTATGGCTACACCTTC
TRBJ2-3	TRBD2	TRBV9	NA	CASSVSSGVSDTQYF	TGTGCCAGCAGCGTATCCAGCGGGGTCTCAGATACGCAGTATTTT
TRBJ2-3	NA	TRBV29-1	NA	CSVGGASDTQYF	TGCAGCGTTGGAGGGGCTTCAGATACGCAGTATTTT
TRBJ1-1	NA	TRBV7-2	NA	CASSTRAPEAFF	TGTGCCAGCAGCACCAGAGCCCCTGAAGCTTTCTTT
TRBJ2-6	NA	TRBV30	NA	CAWSTQGSGVNVLTF	TGTGCCTGGAGTACCCAGGGGTCTGGGGTCAACGTCCTGACTTTC
TRBJ2-5	TRBD2	TRBV6-5	NA	CASRRTSLETQYF	TGTGCCAGCAGAAGGACTAGCTTGGAGACCCAGTACTTC
TRBJ2-4	TRBD1	TRBV11-2	NA	CASSPGNRGNIQYF	TGTGCCAGCTCCCCCGGGAACAGGGGGAACATTCAGTACTTC
TRBJ2-7	NA	TRBV12-3/TRBV12-4	NA	CASSLMAAVYEQYF	TGTGCCAGCAGTTTAATGGCCGCAGTCTACGAGCAGTACTTC
TRBJ2-5	TRBD2	TRBV5-4	NA	CASSSRLAGTETQYF	TGTGCCAGCAGCTCTCGACTAGCGGGGACGGAGACCCAGTACTTC
TRBJ2-7	TRBD1	TRBV30	NA	CAWNGGQSYEQYF	TGTGCCTGGAATGGGGGACAGTCCTACGAGCAGTACTTC
TRBJ2-3	NA	TRBV20-1	NA	CSARVLGTTDTQYF	TGCAGTGCTAGAGTGCTGGGAACCACAGATACGCAGTATTTT
TRBJ1-5	NA	TRBV27	NA	CASSDNQPQHF	TGTGCCAGCAGTGATAATCAGCCCCAGCATTTT
TRBJ1-1	NA	TRBV12-3/TRBV12-4	NA	CASSFALGTEAFF	TGTGCCAGCAGTTTTGCTCTAGGCACTGAAGCTTTCTTT
TRBJ1-5	NA	TRBV20-1	NA	CSARDLGVSGSNQPQHF	TGCAGTGCTAGAGATCTTGGGGTCAGTGGGAGCAATCAGCCCCAGCATTTT
TRBJ1-4	TRBD1	TRBV28	NA	CASSSDRGSANEKLFF	TGTGCCAGCAGTTCAGACAGGGGCTCAGCTAATGAAAAACTGTTTTTT
TRBJ2-1	NA	TRBV7-6	NA	CASSLDLFRRAILDNEQFF	TGTGCCAGCAGCTTAGATTTATTTCGCAGGGCCATCCTAGACAATGAGCAGTTCTTC
TRBJ1-6	NA	TRBV30	once	CASGPFGSSPLHF	TGTGCCTCCGGGCCATTCGGGAGCTCACCCCTCCACTTT